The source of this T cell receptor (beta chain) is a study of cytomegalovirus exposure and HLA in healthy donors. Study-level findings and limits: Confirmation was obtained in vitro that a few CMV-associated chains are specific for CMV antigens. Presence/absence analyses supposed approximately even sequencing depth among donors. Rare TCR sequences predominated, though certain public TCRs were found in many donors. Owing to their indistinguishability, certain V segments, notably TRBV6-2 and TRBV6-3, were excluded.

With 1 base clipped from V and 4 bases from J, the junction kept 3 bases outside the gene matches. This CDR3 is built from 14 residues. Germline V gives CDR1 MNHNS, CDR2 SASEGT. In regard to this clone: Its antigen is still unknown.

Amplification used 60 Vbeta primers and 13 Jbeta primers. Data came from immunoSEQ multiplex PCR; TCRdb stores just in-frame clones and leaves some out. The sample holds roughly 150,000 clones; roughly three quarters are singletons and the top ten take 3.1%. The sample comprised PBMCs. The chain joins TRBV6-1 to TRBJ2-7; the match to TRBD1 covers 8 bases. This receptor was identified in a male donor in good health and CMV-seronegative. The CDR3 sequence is CASSEGTGRYEQYF. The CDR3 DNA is TGTGCCAGCAGTGAAGGGACAGGGAGATACGAGCAGTACTTC.